The 14 T cell receptor beta chains presented below share a single source sample, sequenced in a study of blood T cells in healthy people across ages. The second PCR ran roughly 6 to 11 cycles with a sample-barcoded 5' primer and J-beta primers. MiXCR, applied by TCRdb to the 5' RACE reads, yields one record per CDR3 protein. The data contain over 950,000 distinct CDR3 sequences, roughly half of them seen just once; the ten biggest clones take up 20% to 25%. Sample: blood. The source of these receptors is a woman aged 60-70 years in good health.

J is TRBJ2-1 and V is TRBV7-9; D is unclear. Per germline, CDR1 SEHNR and CDR2 FQNEAQ (reference sequence). The CDR3 extends over 17 amino acids. The V and J ends lost 2 bases and 5 bases respectively, with 19 bases between them. CDR3 bases: TGTGCCAGCAGCTTACTAGTCGGTTGGCAGGATCACAATGAGCAGTTCTTC. Its translation is CASSLLVGWQDHNEQFF.

This clonotype was counted only a few times. The V gene is TRBV24-1, the J gene TRBJ2-5; D is unclear. The CDR3 runs to 15 residues. Germline-derived CDR1 and CDR2 are KGHDR and SFDVKD. V lost 5 bases, J lost 4 bases, and 16 bases lay in between. Here the CDR3 reads CATSVRRETGETQYF. The CDR3 bases are TGTGCCACCAGTGTCCGGCGTGAGACTGGAGAGACCCAGTACTTC.

This clonotype was seen only a few times. The chain combines TRBV19 with TRBJ2-7, with D perhaps matching TRBD1 (5 bases). The V end lost 3 bases, the J end lost 4 bases, and 13 bases lay between the germline ends. CDR1 and CDR2 from the germline V gene are LNHDA and SQIVND (reference sequence). This CDR3 has 14 residues. The CDR3 nucleotides read TGTGCCAGTAGTATGGCAGGGTCTATTTACGAGCAGTACTTC. It specifies CASSMAGSIYEQYF.

This clonotype was observed a handful of times. The germline gene is not matched at one end of the junction; a read error may be the cause. The chain recombines TRBV15 with TRBJ2-5; D is unclear. There are 13 residues in the CDR3. Germline V lookup: CDR1 LNHNV, CDR2 YYDKDF (reference sequence). CDR3 loop: CATSVRYQETQYF. In DNA, the CDR3 is TGTGCCACCAGCGTCAGGTACCAAGAGACCCAGTATTTC. Full variable domain (rest looked up from reference TRBV15 and TRBJ2-5): DAMVIQNPRYQVTQFGKPVTLSCSQTLNHNVMYWYQQKSSQAPKLLFHYYDKDFNNEADTPDNFQSRRPNTSFCFLDIRSPGLGDTAMYLCATSVRYQETQYFGPGTRLLVL.

The chain carries TRBV28 and TRBJ2-5; the match to TRBD2 covers 10 bases. Germline CDR1 reads MDHEN; CDR2 reads SYDVKM. CDR3 length: 15 amino acids. V shed 8 bases, J shed 5 bases, and the junction held 11 bases outside the gene matches. CDR3 amino acids: CASALAGEGGETQYF. The CDR3 DNA reads as TGTGCCAGCGCCCTAGCGGGAGAAGGGGGGGAGACCCAGTACTTC. The variable domain in full, with the rest retrieved from reference TRBV28 and TRBJ2-5, is DVKVTQSSRYLVKRTGEKVFLECVQDMDHENMFWYRQDPGLGLRLIYFSYDVKMKEKGDIPEGYSVSREKKERFSLILESASTNQTSMYLCASALAGEGGETQYFGPGTRLLVL.

This clonotype was detected a few times. V gene TRBV20-1 combines with J gene TRBJ2-7; possibly TRBD2 for D (6 bases). CDR1 DFQATT and CDR2 SNEGSKA come from the germline V gene (reference sequence). The CDR3 has 14 amino acids. Trimming pared 0 bases from V and 3 bases from J, leaving 12 bases between. In DNA, the CDR3 is TGCAGTGCTAGAGAGGCGGCGGGGCACTACGAGCAGTACTTC. Its translation: CSAREAAGHYEQYF.

This clonotype was found once. No conserved phenylalanine or tryptophan is present at the end of the CDR3, so a read error is the likely explanation. The J gene is TRBJ2-3, the V gene TRBV27; 8 positions agree with TRBD2. The CDR3 has 15 amino acids. Germline trimming cut 5 bases from V and 1 base from J; bases unmatched to any gene: 5. Germline V CDR1 and CDR2: MNHEY, SMNVEV (reference sequence). CDR3 sequence: CASSRLSGGTDTQYS. The CDR3 nucleotides read TGTGCCAGCAGTCGTCTTAGCGGGGGCACAGATACGCAGTATTCT.

V and J are TRBV20-1 and TRBJ2-7, with D perhaps matching TRBD2 (6 bases). The tail of the sequence fits TRBJ2-4 better, so the J call may be wrong. The germline gives CDR1 DFQATT, CDR2 SNEGSKA (reference sequence). This CDR3 is 14 amino acids long. The CDR3 reads CSAPRVADRNIQYF. For the CDR3, the DNA is TGCAGTGCCCCCAGGGTAGCGGATCGAAACATTCAGTACTTC.

The chain is built from TRBV27 and TRBJ2-2, with 7 bases aligning to TRBD2. Germline V gene data show CDR1 as MNHEY and CDR2 as SMNVEV (reference sequence). Germline trimming cut 5 bases from V and 2 bases from J; bases unmatched to any gene: 11. This CDR3 region has 17 residues. The DNA of the CDR3 is TGTGCCAGCAGTCCTTGGGGGGGACTAACTAACACCGGGGAGCTGTTTTTT. This codes for CASSPWGGLTNTGELFF.

This clonotype was detected only a few times. V and J are TRBV5-1 and TRBJ2-5; D might be TRBD2 (5 bases). The V end lost 1 base, the J end lost 1 base, and 11 bases lay between the germline ends. CDR3 length: 15 residues. Germline V gene data show CDR1 as SGHRS and CDR2 as YFSETQ. The CDR3 here is CASSLSGPLQETQYF. The CDR3 DNA is TGCGCCAGCAGCTTGAGCGGACCCCTCCAAGAGACCCAGTACTTC.

Only a few counts were recorded for this clonotype. V gene TRBV12-3 or TRBV12-4 combines with J gene TRBJ2-1, with D possibly being TRBD1 or TRBD2 (7 bases each). The CDR3 consists of 16 residues. Trimming removed 5 bases at V and 4 bases at J, with 18 bases between. The CDR3, as DNA: TGTGCCAGCAGTCCTCAGGGGGGGGCGATATACAATGAGCAGTTCTTC. Protein: CASSPQGGAIYNEQFF.

The J gene is TRBJ1-2, the V gene TRBV20-1; TRBD1 agrees at 9 bases. The CDR3 is made up of 13 amino acids. CDR1 and CDR2 (germline): DFQATT, SNEGSKA (reference sequence). After removal of 6 bases from V and 8 bases from J, the junction contained 10 bases not matched to a gene. The CDR3 coding sequence is TGCAGTGCCACGACAGGGGGGGGAGGAGGCTACACCTTC. Translation gives CSATTGGGGGYTF.

The chain recombines TRBV4-1 with TRBJ1-2, with D maybe TRBD1 (5 bases). CDR1 and CDR2 (germline): MGHRA, YSYEKL. The CDR3 runs to 15 residues. Trimming removed 0 bases from V and 8 bases from J, with 16 bases in between. The CDR3: CASSQEASGTEGYTF. The CDR3 nucleotides are TGCGCCAGCAGCCAAGAGGCGTCGGGGACGGAGGGCTACACCTTC.

The V call is TRBV6-2 or TRBV6-3, the J call TRBJ2-5; D is possibly TRBD1 or TRBD2 (5 bases each). The CDR3 runs 17 residues. From germline, CDR1 is MNHEY and CDR2 SVGEGT. Trimming shortened V by 11 bases and J by 2 bases, and 27 bases separated the two germline ends. CDR3 sequence (DNA): TGTGCCGGGACCATCAAACAGTCACCCTTGACACAAGAGACCCAGTACTTC. It yields the protein CAGTIKQSPLTQETQYF.